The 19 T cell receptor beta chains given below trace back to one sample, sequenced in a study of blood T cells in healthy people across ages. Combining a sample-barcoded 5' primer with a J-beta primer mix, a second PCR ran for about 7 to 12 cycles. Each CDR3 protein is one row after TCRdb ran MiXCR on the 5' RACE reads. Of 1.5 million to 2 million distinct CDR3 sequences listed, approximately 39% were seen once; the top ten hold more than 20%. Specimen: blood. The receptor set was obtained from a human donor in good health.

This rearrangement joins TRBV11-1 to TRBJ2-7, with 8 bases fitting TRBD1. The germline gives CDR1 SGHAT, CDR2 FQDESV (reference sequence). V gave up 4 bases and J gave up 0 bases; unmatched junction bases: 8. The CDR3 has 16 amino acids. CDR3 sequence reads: CASSSIPGQASYEQYF. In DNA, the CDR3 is TGTGCCAGCAGCTCCATACCGGGACAGGCCTCCTACGAGCAGTACTTC.

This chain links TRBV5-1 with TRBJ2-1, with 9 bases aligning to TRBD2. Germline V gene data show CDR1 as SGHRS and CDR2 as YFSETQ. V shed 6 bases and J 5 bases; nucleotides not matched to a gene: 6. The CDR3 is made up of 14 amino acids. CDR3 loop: CASMPAGGHNEQFF. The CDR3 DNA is TGCGCCAGCATGCCAGCGGGGGGCCACAATGAGCAGTTCTTC.

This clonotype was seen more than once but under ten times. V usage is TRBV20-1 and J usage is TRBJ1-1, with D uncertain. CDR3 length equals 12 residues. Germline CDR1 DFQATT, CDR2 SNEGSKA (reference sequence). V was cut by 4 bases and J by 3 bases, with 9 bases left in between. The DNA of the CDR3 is TGCAGTGCTAAGCGGTCGGACACTGAAGCTTTCTTT. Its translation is CSAKRSDTEAFF.

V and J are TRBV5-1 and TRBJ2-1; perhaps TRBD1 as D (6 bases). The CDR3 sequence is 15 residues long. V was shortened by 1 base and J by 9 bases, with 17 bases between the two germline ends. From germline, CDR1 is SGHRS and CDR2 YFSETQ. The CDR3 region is CASSLSRAQGGEQFF. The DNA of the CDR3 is TGCGCCAGCAGCTTGAGTAGGGCCCAAGGGGGTGAGCAGTTCTTC.

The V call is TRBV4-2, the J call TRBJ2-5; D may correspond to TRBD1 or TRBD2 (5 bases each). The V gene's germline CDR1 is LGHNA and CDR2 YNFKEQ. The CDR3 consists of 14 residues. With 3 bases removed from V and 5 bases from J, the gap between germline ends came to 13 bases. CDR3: CASSQGRVWETQYF. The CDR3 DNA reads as TGTGCCAGCAGCCAGGGACGGGTTTGGGAGACCCAGTACTTC.

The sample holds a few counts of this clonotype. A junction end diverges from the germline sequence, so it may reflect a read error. CDR3 sequence reads: CVILPGQGGFYEQFF. The CDR3, as DNA: TGTGTCATCCTTCCAGGACAGGGGGGTTTTTATGAGCAGTTCTTC. The chain combines TRBV10-3 with TRBJ2-1; 10 bases are a match to TRBD1. Germline V CDR1 and CDR2: ENHRY, SYGVKD. The CDR3 sequence is 15 residues long.

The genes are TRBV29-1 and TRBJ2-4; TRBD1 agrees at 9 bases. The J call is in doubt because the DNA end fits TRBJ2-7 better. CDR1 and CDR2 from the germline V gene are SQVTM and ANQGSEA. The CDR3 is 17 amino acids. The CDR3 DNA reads TGCAGCGTTGTTCCACAGGGGGCTAATCTAGGGCCGAACGAGCAGTACTTC. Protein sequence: CSVVPQGANLGPNEQYF.

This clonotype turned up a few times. The CDR3 DNA reads as TGTGCCACCGCCCAGGGCGACAAGTCCAATCAGCCCCAGCATTTT. Translated, it gives CATAQGDKSNQPQHF. V is TRBV15 and J is TRBJ1-5, with TRBD1 as a possible D gene (5 bases). This CDR3 is 15 amino acids long. Germline CDR1 is LNHNV and CDR2 is YYDKDF (reference sequence). Trimming removed 8 bases at V and 3 bases at J, with 17 bases between.

The CDR3 loop reads CASSPPGRGPYGYTF. Here the CDR3 DNA reads TGTGCCAGCAGCCCCCCGGGACGGGGGCCCTATGGCTACACCTTC. The chain uses TRBV5-6 and TRBJ1-2; a possible D gene is TRBD1 (6 bases). Between the trimmed V and J ends, which lost 4 bases and 4 bases, there was a span of 17 bases. The CDR3 runs to 15 residues. Germline V gene data show CDR1 as SGHDT and CDR2 as YYEEEE.

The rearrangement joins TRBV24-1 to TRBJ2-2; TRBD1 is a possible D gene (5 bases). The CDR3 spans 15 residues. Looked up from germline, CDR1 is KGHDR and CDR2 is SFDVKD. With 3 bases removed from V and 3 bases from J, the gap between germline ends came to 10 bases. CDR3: CATSDPGHDTGELFF. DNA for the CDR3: TGTGCCACCAGTGATCCAGGACACGACACCGGGGAGCTGTTTTTT.

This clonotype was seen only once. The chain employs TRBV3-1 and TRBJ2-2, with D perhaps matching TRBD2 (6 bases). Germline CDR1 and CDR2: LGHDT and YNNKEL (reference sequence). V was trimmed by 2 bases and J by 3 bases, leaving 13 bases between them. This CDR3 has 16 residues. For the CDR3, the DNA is TGTGCCAGCAGCCAATGGGACGGGGAGGACACCGGGGAGCTGTTTTTT. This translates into CASSQWDGEDTGELFF.

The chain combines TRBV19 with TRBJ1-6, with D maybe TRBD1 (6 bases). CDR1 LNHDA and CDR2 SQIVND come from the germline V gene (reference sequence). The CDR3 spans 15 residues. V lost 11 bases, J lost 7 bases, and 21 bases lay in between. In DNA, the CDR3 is TGTGCCGGTATGGCCAGGGGCTTCAGCAATTCACCCCTCCACTTT. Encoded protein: CAGMARGFSNSPLHF.

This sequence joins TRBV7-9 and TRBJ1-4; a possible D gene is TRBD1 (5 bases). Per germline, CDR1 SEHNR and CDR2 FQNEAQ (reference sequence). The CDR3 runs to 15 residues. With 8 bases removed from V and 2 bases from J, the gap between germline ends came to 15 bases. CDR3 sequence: CASVRGLATNEKLFF. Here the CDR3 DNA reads TGTGCCAGCGTGCGGGGGTTGGCGACTAATGAAAAACTGTTTTTT. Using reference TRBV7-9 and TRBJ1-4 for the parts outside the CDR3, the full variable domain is DTGVSQNPRHKITKRGQNVTFRCDPISEHNRLYWYRQTLGQGPEFLTYFQNEAQLEKSRLLSDRFSAERPKGSFSTLEIQRTEQGDSAMYLCASVRGLATNEKLFFGSGTQLSVL.

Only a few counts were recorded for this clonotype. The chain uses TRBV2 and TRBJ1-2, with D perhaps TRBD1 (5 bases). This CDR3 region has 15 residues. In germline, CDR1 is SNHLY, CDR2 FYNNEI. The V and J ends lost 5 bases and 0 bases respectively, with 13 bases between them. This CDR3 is CASSYPGIANYGYTF. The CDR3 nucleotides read TGTGCCAGCAGTTATCCAGGGATAGCTAACTATGGCTACACCTTC.

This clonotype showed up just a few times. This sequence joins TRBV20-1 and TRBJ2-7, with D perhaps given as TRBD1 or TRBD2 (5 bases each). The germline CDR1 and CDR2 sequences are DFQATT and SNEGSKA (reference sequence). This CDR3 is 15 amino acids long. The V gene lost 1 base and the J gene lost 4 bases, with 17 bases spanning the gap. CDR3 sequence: CSARVPEGSGYEQYF. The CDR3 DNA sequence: TGCAGTGCTAGAGTCCCTGAGGGGAGCGGATACGAGCAGTACTTC.

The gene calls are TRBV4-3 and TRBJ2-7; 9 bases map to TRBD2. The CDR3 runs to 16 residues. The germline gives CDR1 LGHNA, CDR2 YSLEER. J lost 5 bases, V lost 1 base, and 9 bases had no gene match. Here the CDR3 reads CASSQVMGGGANEQYF. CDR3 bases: TGCGCCAGCAGCCAAGTAATGGGCGGGGGGGCCAACGAGCAGTACTTC.

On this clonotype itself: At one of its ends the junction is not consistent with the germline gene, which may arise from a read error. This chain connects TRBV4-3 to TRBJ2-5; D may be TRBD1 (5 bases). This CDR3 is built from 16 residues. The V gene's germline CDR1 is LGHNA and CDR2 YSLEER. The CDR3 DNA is TGCGCCAGCAGCCAAGATGTGGCGGACACCGAAGAGATCCAGTACTTC. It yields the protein CASSQDVADTEEIQYF.

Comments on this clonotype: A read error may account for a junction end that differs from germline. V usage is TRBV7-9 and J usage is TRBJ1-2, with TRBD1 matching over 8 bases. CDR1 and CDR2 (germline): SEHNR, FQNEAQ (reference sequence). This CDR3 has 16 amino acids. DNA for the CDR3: TGTGCCGGCAGCTTAGAGTCCGGGACAGGTGGGAACGGCTACACCTTC. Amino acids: CAGSLESGTGGNGYTF.

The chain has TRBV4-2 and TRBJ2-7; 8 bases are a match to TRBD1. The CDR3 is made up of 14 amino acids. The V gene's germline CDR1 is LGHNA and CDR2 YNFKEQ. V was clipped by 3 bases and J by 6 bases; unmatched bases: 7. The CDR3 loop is CASSQTGEAREQYF. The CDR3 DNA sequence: TGTGCCAGCAGCCAGACAGGGGAGGCTCGCGAGCAGTACTTC.